The next 11 T cell receptor beta chains were all read from a single sample in a study of blood T cells in healthy people across ages. A sample-barcoded 5' primer and a J-beta primer mix were used in a second PCR of roughly 6 to 11 cycles. TCRdb called the 5' RACE reads again in MiXCR, with one record for every CDR3 protein. The data show 800,000 to 1,300,000 distinct CDR3 sequences, approximately 25% seen once. The sample was also linked to a second study, of T cells of mothers and their children.

The source material was blood. The origin of the receptors is a girl aged 2-10 years in good health.

The chain uses TRBV12-3 or TRBV12-4 and TRBJ1-2, with unresolved D. There are 15 residues in the CDR3. V shed 7 bases and J shed 0 bases, with 15 bases lying between them. The CDR3 DNA follows: TGTGCCAGCAATGCTGAGGCCCTGGCTAACTATGGCTACACCTTC. It yields the protein CASNAEALANYGYTF.

The chain has TRBV24-1 and TRBJ2-6; the D is unclear. V was pared by 3 bases and J by 0 bases, with 11 bases between. CDR1 is KGHDR, CDR2 SFDVKD, per germline. The CDR3 extends over 17 amino acids. The CDR3: CATSDARPISGANVLTF. CDR3 DNA sequence: TGTGCCACCAGTGATGCCCGACCGATCTCTGGGGCCAACGTCCTGACTTTC.

V usage is TRBV6-2 or TRBV6-3 and J usage is TRBJ1-1; D call uncertain. V was shortened by 1 base and J by 1 base, with 4 bases between the two germline ends. Germline V gene lookup returns CDR1 MNHEY and CDR2 SVGEGT. The CDR3 sequence is 13 residues long. The CDR3 loop is CASSYYKNTEAFF. In nucleotides, the CDR3 is TGTGCCAGCAGTTACTATAAGAACACTGAAGCTTTCTTT.

The chain carries TRBV27 and TRBJ2-5; 7 positions agree with TRBD2. The J call is doubtful: the DNA matches TRBJ2-1 better. CDR3 length: 16 amino acids. The V gene's germline CDR1 is MNHEY and CDR2 SMNVEV (reference sequence). CDR3 in DNA: TGTGCCAGCAGTTTATTTGGAACGGGGGGTGTGAATGAGCAGTTCTTC. This encodes CASSLFGTGGVNEQFF.

The chain couples TRBV7-2 to TRBJ1-2; weak D call: TRBD1 (5 bases). The ends were cut back, 4 bases at V and 6 bases at J, with 18 bases in the middle. The germline gives CDR1 SGHTA, CDR2 FQGNSA. CDR3 size: 15 residues. The CDR3 loop reads CASSYSGRLLDGYTF. CDR3 DNA sequence: TGTGCCAGCAGCTACTCGGGACGACTTCTTGATGGCTACACCTTC. Filled out from reference TRBV7-2 and TRBJ1-2, the complete variable domain reads GAGVSQSPSNKVTEKGKDVELRCDPISGHTALYWYRQSLGQGLEFLIYFQGNSAPDKSGLPSDRFSAERTGGSVSTLTIQRTQQEDSAVYLCASSYSGRLLDGYTFGSGTRLTVV.

This clonotype was seen more than once but under ten times. V gene TRBV7-6 combines with J gene TRBJ2-1, with D possibly TRBD2 on 5 matching bases. The J call is in doubt because the DNA end fits TRBJ2-7 better. There are 12 residues in the CDR3. Germline V gene sequence: CDR1 SGHVS, CDR2 FNYEAQ. The CDR3, as DNA: TGTGCCAGCGCGGGTCTCTCGTACGAGCAGTACTTC. It translates to CASAGLSYEQYF.

The sample holds a few counts of this clonotype. The chain links TRBV15 to TRBJ2-5; TRBD2 matches at 11 bases. Judging by the DNA end, TRBJ2-1 fits better; the J call may be wrong. The CDR3 length is 15 residues. Germline CDR1 is LNHNV and CDR2 is YYDKDF (reference sequence). DNA for the CDR3: TGTGCCACCAGCAGAGAACTAGCGGGAGCCAATGAGCAGTTCTTC. This codes for CATSRELAGANEQFF.

This clonotype was counted only a few times. The CDR3 sequence is CASSGGTMGSYNEQFF. The CDR3 DNA reads TGTGCCAGCAGTGGAGGGACAATGGGATCCTACAATGAGCAGTTCTTC. This chain connects TRBV6-1 to TRBJ2-1; TRBD1 is a possible D gene (6 bases). Per germline, CDR1 MNHNS and CDR2 SASEGT. The germline V and J ends were trimmed by 4 bases and 1 base, with 14 bases remaining between them. The length of the CDR3 is 16 residues.

J is TRBJ1-4 and V is TRBV27; 7 bases agree with TRBD1. Trimming took 6 bases from V and 11 from J; bases not matched to a gene: 12. The CDR3 consists of 14 residues. CDR1 MNHEY and CDR2 SMNVEV come from the germline V gene (reference sequence). The CDR3 here is CASRGTVADFKLFF. The DNA of the CDR3 is TGTGCCAGCAGGGGGACAGTCGCGGACTTCAAACTGTTTTTT.

This clonotype has ten or more counts. The chain employs TRBV2 and TRBJ2-7; maybe TRBD1 (6 bases). Germline V gene lookup returns CDR1 SNHLY and CDR2 FYNNEI. This CDR3 is 14 amino acids long. V lost 9 bases and J lost 1, with 16 bases in between. The CDR3 DNA reads as TGTGCCAGTGTCTTACAGGGCCCTTCCTACGAGCAGTACTTC. Its protein product is CASVLQGPSYEQYF.

V is TRBV29-1 and J is TRBJ2-7; D remains unclear. The CDR3 runs to 17 residues. V was clipped by 4 bases and J by 0 bases, with 22 bases between them. Germline V lookup: CDR1 SQVTM, CDR2 ANQGSEA. Here the CDR3 DNA reads TGCAGCGTTGTAGCACAGAGGACGGAGTCTAGCTCCTACGAGCAGTACTTC. Amino acid sequence: CSVVAQRTESSSYEQYF.